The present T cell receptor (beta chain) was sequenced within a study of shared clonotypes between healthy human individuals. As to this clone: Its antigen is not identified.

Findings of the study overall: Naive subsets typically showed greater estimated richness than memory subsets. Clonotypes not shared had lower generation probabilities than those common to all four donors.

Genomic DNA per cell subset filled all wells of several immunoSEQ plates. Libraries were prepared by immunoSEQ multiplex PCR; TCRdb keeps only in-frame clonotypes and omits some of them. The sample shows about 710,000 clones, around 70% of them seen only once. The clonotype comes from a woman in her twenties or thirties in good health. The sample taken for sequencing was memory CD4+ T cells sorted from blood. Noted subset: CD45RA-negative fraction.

CDR3 protein: CASSFGGEETQYF. CDR3 sequence (DNA): TGTGCCAGCAGTTTCGGTGGGGAGGAGACCCAGTACTTC. This sequence joins TRBV6-5 and TRBJ2-5; maybe TRBD2 (5 bases). The CDR3 is 13 amino acids. CDR1 is MNHEY, CDR2 SVGAGI, per germline. The V end lost 4 bases, the J end lost 5 bases, and 11 bases lay between the germline ends.